Listed below are T cell receptor beta chains from one sample, sequenced in a study of CD8 T cells in ankylosing spondylitis. TCRdb reanalysed the 5' RACE reads using MiXCR and keeps one entry per CDR3 protein. This sample has 250,000 to 400,000 distinct CDR3 sequences, with roughly 10% found just once. The sequencing sample was made of blood, either unsorted or a sorted T cell fraction (not recorded which). These receptors all stem from a female donor with ankylosing spondylitis or in good health (not recorded which). Each CDR3 is given with its conserved first and last residue. The D gene is left open where the match is weak. Clone size is stated in some rows and not others, as once, few, many or a class when expanded.

-	TRBV20-1	TRBJ1-2	many	TGCAGTGCTGTTGCGACAGACTCACCCCACGCGTCCCACTTC	CSAVATDSPHASHF
-	TRBV12-3/TRBV12-4	TRBJ1-2	-	TGTGCCAGCAGCGACCACAGGGCGGACGGCTACACCTTC	CASSDHRADGYTF
-	TRBV20-1	TRBJ2-3	many	TGCAGTGCTAGAGAGGACAGCACAGATACGCAGTATTTT	CSAREDSTDTQYF
TRBD1	TRBV12-3/TRBV12-4	TRBJ1-2	many	TGTGCCAGCAGTCGGGACAGGGACTATGGCTACACCTTC	CASSRDRDYGYTF
-	TRBV12-3/TRBV12-4	TRBJ1-2	many	TGTGCCAGCAAGGGGACTGTGAGCTTTGGCTACACCTTC	CASKGTVSFGYTF
TRBD1	TRBV6-1	TRBJ1-1	many	TGTGCCAGCAGTGAACGGTTCAGACAGGGCGGAGTATACACTGAAGCTTTCTTT	CASSERFRQGGVYTEAFF
TRBD1	TRBV12-3/TRBV12-4	TRBJ2-7	many	TGTGCCAGCAGTTCCGGGACAGGGTATAACGAGCAGTACTTC	CASSSGTGYNEQYF
-	TRBV12-3/TRBV12-4	TRBJ2-7	many	TGTGCCAGCACCGTCAGCCACTTCCCCTACGAGCAGTACTTC	CASTVSHFPYEQYF
-	TRBV4-2	TRBJ1-6	many	TGTGCCAGCAGCCAAGACTCAGGGTCACCCCTCCACTTT	CASSQDSGSPLHF
TRBD2	TRBV10-3	TRBJ2-1	many	TGTGCCATCGGGCGGGTTAGCGGGCCTGAGCAGTTCTTC	CAIGRVSGPEQFF
-	TRBV7-2	TRBJ2-7	few	TGTGCCAGCGGGACGGAAAAGGCCGAGCAGTACTTC	CASGTEKAEQYF
TRBD2	TRBV20-1	TRBJ2-2	many	TGCAGTGCTACCGCAGCGGGGGCGAACACCGGGGAGCTGTTTTTT	CSATAAGANTGELFF
-	TRBV7-2	TRBJ1-2	many	TGTGCCAGCAGCTTACATAACAGGGAAGGCTACACCTTC	CASSLHNREGYTF
TRBD1	TRBV6-2/TRBV6-3	TRBJ2-7	-	TGTGCCAGCAGTTTATCACGCCGGACAGGTCGGAGCTCCTACGAGCAGTACTTC	CASSLSRRTGRSSYEQYF
TRBD2	TRBV27	TRBJ2-7	many	TGTGCCAGCTACCGCGGGGGGGGTTCCTACGAGCAGTACTTC	CASYRGGGSYEQYF
-	TRBV5-5	TRBJ1-1	many	TGTGCCAGCAGCTTTAAACAGGGAGGGGACACTGAAGCTTTCTTT	CASSFKQGGDTEAFF
TRBD2	TRBV30	TRBJ2-1	-	TGTGCCTGGAGTTCGGCTAGCGGGGGGCCTGGTGAGCAGTTCTTC	CAWSSASGGPGEQFF
TRBD1	TRBV10-3	TRBJ2-3	-	TGTGCCATGGGGGAGAGGGGGCCCCAAAATACGCAGTATTTT	CAMGERGPQNTQYF
TRBD1	TRBV5-1	TRBJ2-5	many	TGCGCCAGCAGCTCGGGGACAGGTGGGCAAGAGACCCAGTACTTC	CASSSGTGGQETQYF
TRBD2	TRBV11-2	TRBJ2-1	many	TGTGCCAGCAGTTCACTAGCGGGAGGATACTACAATGAGCAGTTCTTC	CASSSLAGGYYNEQFF
TRBD2	TRBV6-1	TRBJ2-1	-	TGTGCCAGCAGCCCCGGGATAGCGGGGGCCCCCTCCTACAATGAGCAGTTCTTC	CASSPGIAGAPSYNEQFF
TRBD2	TRBV20-1	TRBJ2-5	-	TGCAGTGCTCAAAGCCTACCTAGCGGGGGGGCGGGGGAGACCCAGTACTTC	CSAQSLPSGGAGETQYF
-	TRBV27	TRBJ1-4	many	TGTGCCAGCAGTCTGGGAGGACCGCCGGGGCGGATCACTAATGAAAAACTGTTTTTT	CASSLGGPPGRITNEKLFF